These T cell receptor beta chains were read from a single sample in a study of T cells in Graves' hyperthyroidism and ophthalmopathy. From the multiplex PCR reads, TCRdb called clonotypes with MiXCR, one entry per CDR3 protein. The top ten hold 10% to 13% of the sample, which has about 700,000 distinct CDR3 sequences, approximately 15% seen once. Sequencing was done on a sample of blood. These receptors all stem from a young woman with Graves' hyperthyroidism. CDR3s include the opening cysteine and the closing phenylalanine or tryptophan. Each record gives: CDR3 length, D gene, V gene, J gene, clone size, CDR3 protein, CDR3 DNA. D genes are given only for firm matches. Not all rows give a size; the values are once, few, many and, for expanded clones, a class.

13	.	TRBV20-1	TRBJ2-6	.	CSAKATGANVLTF	TGCAGTGCTAAGGCGACTGGGGCCAACGTCCTGACTTTC
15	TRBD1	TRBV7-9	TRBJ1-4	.	CASSSRDRVNEKLFF	TGTGCCAGCAGCTCCCGGGACAGAGTTAATGAAAAACTGTTTTTT
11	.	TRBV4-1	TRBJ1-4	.	CASSQGGKLFF	TGCGCCAGCAGCCAAGGGGGAAAACTGTTTTTT
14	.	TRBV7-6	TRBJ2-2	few	CASSTQGFTGELFF	TGTGCCAGCAGCACCCAGGGATTCACCGGGGAGCTGTTTTTT
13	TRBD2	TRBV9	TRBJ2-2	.	CASSVAGGGELFF	TGTGCCAGCAGCGTAGCGGGAGGCGGGGAGCTGTTTTTT
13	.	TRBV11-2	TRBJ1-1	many	CASSSIVGTEAFF	TGTGCCAGCAGCTCCATCGTTGGCACTGAAGCTTTCTTT
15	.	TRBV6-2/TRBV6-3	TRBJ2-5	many	CASGLLGIQWETQYF	TGTGCCAGCGGTTTACTGGGAATCCAGTGGGAGACCCAGTACTTC
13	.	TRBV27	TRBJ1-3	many	CASSPQTGGTIYF	TGTGCCAGCAGTCCGCAGACTGGGGGCACCATATATTTT
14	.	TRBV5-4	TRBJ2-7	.	CASSLLPGALEQYF	TGTGCCAGCAGCTTGCTCCCGGGGGCCCTCGAGCAGTACTTC
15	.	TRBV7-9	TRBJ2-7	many	CASSIYASGGNEQYF	TGTGCCAGCAGCATATACGCGTCCGGGGGAAACGAGCAGTACTTC
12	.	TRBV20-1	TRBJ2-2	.	CSATTKTGELFF	TGCAGTGCTACGACAAAGACCGGGGAGCTGTTTTTT
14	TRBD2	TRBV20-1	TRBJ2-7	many	CSARGVAGTYEQYF	TGCAGTGCCCGAGGAGTAGCGGGAACCTACGAGCAGTACTTC
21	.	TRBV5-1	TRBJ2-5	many	CASSLPTPRTLRAYGQETQYF	TGCGCCAGCAGCTTGCCCACCCCCCGAACGCTGAGGGCTTACGGACAAGAGACCCAGTACTTC
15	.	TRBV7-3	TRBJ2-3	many	CASSPGYSPTDTQYF	TGTGCCAGCAGCCCCGGATATAGCCCCACAGATACGCAGTATTTT
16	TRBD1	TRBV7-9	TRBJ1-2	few	CASSTPTGFPEGGYTF	TGTGCCAGCAGCACTCCGACAGGGTTCCCCGAGGGCGGCTACACCTTC
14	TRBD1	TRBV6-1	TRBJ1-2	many	CASSYLTGGNGYTF	TGTGCCAGCAGTTACTTGACAGGGGGTAACGGCTACACCTTC
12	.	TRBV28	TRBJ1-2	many	CASQREGYGYTF	TGTGCCAGTCAAAGGGAGGGCTATGGCTACACCTTC
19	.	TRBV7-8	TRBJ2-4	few	CASSLGVGRLSLAKNIQYF	TGTGCCAGCAGCTTAGGGGTTGGGCGGCTTAGTCTAGCCAAAAACATTCAGTACTTC
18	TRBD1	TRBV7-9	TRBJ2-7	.	CASSYRGYRGPNTDEQYF	TGTGCCAGCAGCTATAGGGGTTACAGGGGCCCTAATACGGACGAGCAGTACTTC
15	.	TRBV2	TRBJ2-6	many	CASSDGGAGANVLTF	TGTGCCAGCAGTGATGGTGGGGCTGGGGCCAACGTCCTGACTTTC
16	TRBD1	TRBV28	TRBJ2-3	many	CASSIRTGRRTDTQYF	TGTGCCAGCAGTATAAGGACAGGCCGTCGCACAGATACGCAGTATTTT
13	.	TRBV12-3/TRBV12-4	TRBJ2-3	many	CASIGADTDTQYF	TGTGCCAGCATCGGGGCGGACACAGATACGCAGTATTTT
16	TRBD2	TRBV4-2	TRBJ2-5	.	CASSRKTSGSGETQYF	TGTGCCAGCAGCCGAAAGACTAGCGGGAGCGGAGAGACCCAGTACTTC
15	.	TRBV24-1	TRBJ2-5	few	CATSDLEDGQETQYF	TGTGCCACCAGTGATTTAGAGGACGGGCAAGAGACCCAGTACTTC
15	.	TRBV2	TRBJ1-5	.	CASKIGGPGNQPQHF	TGTGCCAGCAAAATAGGAGGGCCCGGCAATCAGCCCCAGCATTTT
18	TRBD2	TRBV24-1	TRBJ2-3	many	CATSDFDPGLAGEDTQYF	TGTGCCACCAGTGATTTTGACCCCGGACTAGCGGGAGAGGATACGCAGTATTTT
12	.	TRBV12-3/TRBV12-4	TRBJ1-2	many	CASSLDGGGYTF	TGTGCCAGCAGTTTAGATGGGGGCGGCTACACCTTC
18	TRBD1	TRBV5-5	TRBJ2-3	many	CASNGFGQGGVSTDTQYF	TGTGCCAGCAACGGATTCGGACAGGGGGGAGTCAGCACAGATACGCAGTATTTT
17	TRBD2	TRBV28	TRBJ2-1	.	CASSSFTSGRRNNEQFF	TGTGCCAGCAGTTCGTTCACTAGCGGGAGGAGAAACAATGAGCAGTTCTTC
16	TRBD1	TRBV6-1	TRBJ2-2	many	CASSPDRDRGTGELFF	TGTGCCAGCAGTCCAGACCGGGACAGGGGAACCGGGGAGCTGTTTTTT
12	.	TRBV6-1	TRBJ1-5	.	CASSERDQPQHF	TGTGCCAGCAGTGAACGGGATCAGCCCCAGCATTTT
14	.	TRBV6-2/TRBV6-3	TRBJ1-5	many	CASSYPPGRQPQHF	TGTGCCAGCAGTTACCCGCCGGGACGTCAGCCCCAGCATTTT
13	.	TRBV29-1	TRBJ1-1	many	CSVPGRSDTEAFF	TGCAGCGTTCCCGGCAGGAGCGACACTGAAGCTTTCTTT
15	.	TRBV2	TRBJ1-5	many	CASMHDGAGGQPQHF	TGTGCCAGCATGCACGACGGGGCAGGAGGTCAGCCCCAGCATTTT
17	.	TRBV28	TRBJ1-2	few	CASSQQIMREVDYGYTF	TGTGCCAGCAGCCAGCAAATCATGAGGGAGGTCGACTATGGCTACACCTTC
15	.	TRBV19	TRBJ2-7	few	CASSTPGLRTHEQYF	TGTGCCAGTAGTACACCGGGACTCAGAACACACGAGCAGTACTTC
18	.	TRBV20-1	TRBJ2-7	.	CSAGDPSKGLKISYEQYF	TGCAGTGCTGGAGATCCTTCAAAGGGACTTAAGATCTCCTACGAGCAGTACTTC
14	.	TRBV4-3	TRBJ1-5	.	CASSQSAGNQPQHF	TGCGCCAGCAGCCAATCCGCGGGGAATCAGCCCCAGCATTTT
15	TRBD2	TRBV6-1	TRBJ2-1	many	CASSRTSGRDNEQFF	TGTGCCAGCAGCAGGACTAGCGGGAGGGACAATGAGCAGTTCTTC
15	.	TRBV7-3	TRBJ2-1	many	CASSLTGLGNNEQFF	TGTGCCAGCAGCTTAACGGGACTGGGAAATAATGAGCAGTTCTTC
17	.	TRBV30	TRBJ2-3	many	CAWSYWEKDLTTDTQYF	TGTGCCTGGAGTTATTGGGAGAAGGACCTTACCACAGATACGCAGTATTTT
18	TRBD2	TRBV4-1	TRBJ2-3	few	CASSQHGLAGGTTDTQYF	TGCGCCAGCAGCCAACACGGACTAGCGGGAGGTACCACAGATACGCAGTATTTT
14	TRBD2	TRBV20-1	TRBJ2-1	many	CSAITGTSGNEQFF	TGCAGTGCGATCACCGGGACTAGCGGGAATGAGCAGTTCTTC
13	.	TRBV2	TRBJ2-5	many	CASTPGAAETQYF	TGTGCCAGCACCCCGGGGGCAGCAGAGACCCAGTACTTC
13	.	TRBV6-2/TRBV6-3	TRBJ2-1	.	CASSYSTSSEQFF	TGTGCCAGCAGTTACTCAACTAGCAGTGAGCAGTTCTTC
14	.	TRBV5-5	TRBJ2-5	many	CASSAGPDGETQYF	TGTGCCAGCAGCGCCGGGCCCGACGGAGAGACCCAGTACTTC
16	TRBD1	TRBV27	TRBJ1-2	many	CASTPLFTGASYGYTF	TGTGCCAGCACCCCCCTCTTTACAGGGGCAAGCTATGGCTACACCTTC
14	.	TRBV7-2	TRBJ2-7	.	CASATMGSSYEQYF	TGTGCCAGCGCGACCATGGGTAGCTCCTACGAGCAGTACTTC
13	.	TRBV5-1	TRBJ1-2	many	CASSLNPPYGYTF	TGCGCCAGCAGCTTGAACCCTCCTTATGGCTACACCTTC
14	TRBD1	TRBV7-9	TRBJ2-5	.	CASSQQGYQETQYF	TGTGCCAGCAGCCAACAGGGGTACCAAGAGACCCAGTACTTC
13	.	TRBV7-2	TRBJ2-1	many	CASRNRLRTEQFF	TGTGCCAGCAGGAACAGGTTAAGAACTGAGCAGTTCTTC
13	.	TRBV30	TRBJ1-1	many	CAWGGRINTEAFF	TGTGCCTGGGGGGGACGGATCAACACTGAAGCTTTCTTT
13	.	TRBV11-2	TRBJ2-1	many	CASSPPGANEQFF	TGTGCCAGCAGCCCTCCCGGGGCTAATGAGCAGTTCTTC
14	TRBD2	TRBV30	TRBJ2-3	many	CAWTRGGTTDTQYF	TGTGCCTGGACCCGGGGGGGAACCACAGATACGCAGTATTTT
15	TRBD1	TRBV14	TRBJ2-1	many	CASSHFRDRINEQFF	TGTGCCAGCAGCCACTTTCGGGACAGAATCAATGAGCAGTTCTTC
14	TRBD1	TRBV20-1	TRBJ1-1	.	CSAVGLTGLSEAFF	TGCAGTGCTGTGGGACTGACAGGGCTGTCTGAAGCTTTCTTT
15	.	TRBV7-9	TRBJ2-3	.	CASSNRDLITDTQYF	TGTGCCAGCAGCAACAGGGACTTGATTACAGATACGCAGTATTTT